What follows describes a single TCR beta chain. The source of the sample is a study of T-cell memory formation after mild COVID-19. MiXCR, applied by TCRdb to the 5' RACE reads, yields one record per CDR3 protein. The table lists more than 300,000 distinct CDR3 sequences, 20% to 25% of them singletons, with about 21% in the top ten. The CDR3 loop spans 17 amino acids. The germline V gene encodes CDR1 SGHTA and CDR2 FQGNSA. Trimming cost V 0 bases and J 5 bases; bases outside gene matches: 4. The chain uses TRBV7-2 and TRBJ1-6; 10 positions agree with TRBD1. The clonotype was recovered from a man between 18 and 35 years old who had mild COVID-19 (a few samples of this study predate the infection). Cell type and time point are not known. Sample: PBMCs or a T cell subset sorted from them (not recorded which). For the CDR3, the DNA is TGTGCCAGCAGCTTAGCCCTTGACAGGGGGCATAATTCACCCCTCCACTTT. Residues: CASSLALDRGHNSPLHF.